This is a list of T cell receptor beta chains from one sample in a study of T cell repertoires in cytomegalovirus infection. TCRdb reanalysed the reads using MiXCR and keeps one entry per CDR3 protein. The profile shows fewer than 950,000 distinct CDR3 sequences, over 25% of them singletons. No antigen has been assigned to these receptors. This sample comprised cultured CD8+ T cells from PBMCs, obtained from culture after CMV antigen stimulation. The receptor set was obtained from a human donor in good health (CMV status not recorded). Some clones in this sample may be carry-over from other donors' samples. CDR3s include the opening cysteine and the closing phenylalanine or tryptophan. A D gene is named only where the DNA matches it firmly. For some rows the clone size is stated as once, few or many, or as a class when expanded; others skip it.

TGTGCCAGCAGCAACAGGTTCGGCAATCAGCCCCAGCATTTT | CASSNRFGNQPQHF | NA | TRBV6-2/TRBV6-3 | NA | 14 | TRBJ1-5
TGTGCCAGCAGTGAGGTGGGCTACGAGCAGTACTTC | CASSEVGYEQYF | few | TRBV2 | NA | 12 | TRBJ2-7
TGTGCCAGCAGTTTCCCCGTTACAGGGGGCAACACCGGGGAGCTGTTTTTT | CASSFPVTGGNTGELFF | NA | TRBV7-2 | TRBD1 | 17 | TRBJ2-2
TGTGCCAGCAGTTCCCCAGGGTCCGGAAACACCATATATTTT | CASSSPGSGNTIYF | many | TRBV7-2 | NA | 14 | TRBJ1-3
TGTGCCAACAGTTATGGGGAGGGTGCCACTGAAGCTTTCTTT | CANSYGEGATEAFF | NA | TRBV6-6 | NA | 14 | TRBJ1-1
TGTGCCAGCAGCTTAGGGCCAAGCAATCAGCCCCAGCATTTT | CASSLGPSNQPQHF | many | TRBV7-8 | NA | 14 | TRBJ1-5
TGCGCCAGCAGCCAAGCCCCTCTTAGCACAGATACGCAGTATTTT | CASSQAPLSTDTQYF | few | TRBV4-1 | NA | 15 | TRBJ2-3
TGTGTCAGCAGCTTAGGGGGCGGAGGCGGGGAGCTGTTTTTT | CVSSLGGGGGELFF | NA | TRBV7-8 | TRBD1 | 14 | TRBJ2-2
TGTGCCAGCAGGCCGGCGGGGGGGCCCGGCAATGAGCAGTTCTTC | CASRPAGGPGNEQFF | NA | TRBV5-3 | TRBD2 | 15 | TRBJ2-1
TGCAGTGCTAGACCAAAGGAGATAGTGAGATTGCCTAACTATGGCTACACCTTC | CSARPKEIVRLPNYGYTF | NA | TRBV20-1 | NA | 18 | TRBJ1-2
TGTGCCACCAGGGGAGGGGACAGAATTAGCTCCTATAATTCACCCCTCCACTTT | CATRGGDRISSYNSPLHF | NA | TRBV10-3 | TRBD1 | 18 | TRBJ1-6
TGTGCCAGCAGCTTAGAAGGGGTCGCCGGGGAGCTGTTTTTT | CASSLEGVAGELFF | NA | TRBV7-9 | NA | 14 | TRBJ2-2
TGTGCCACCACTCCGATCCCGATTAAGACAGGCGAAACAGGGAACACCATATATTTT | CATTPIPIKTGETGNTIYF | NA | TRBV15 | NA | 19 | TRBJ1-3
TGTGCTAGCAGCTTATCCCCCCGGACAGGGGGCTTCAATGAGCAGTTCTTC | CASSLSPRTGGFNEQFF | many | TRBV7-7 | TRBD1 | 17 | TRBJ2-1
TGTGCCACCAAGAGTGGGGCAGGGTCCTACAATGAGCAGTTCTTC | CATKSGAGSYNEQFF | few | TRBV27 | NA | 15 | TRBJ2-1
TGTGCCAGCAGTCCAACCAACTACTACAATGAGCAGTTCTTC | CASSPTNYYNEQFF | NA | TRBV28 | NA | 14 | TRBJ2-1
TGTGCCAGCAGCCGACCCAAAATCCTCTCTGGAAACACCATATATTTT | CASSRPKILSGNTIYF | NA | TRBV2 | NA | 16 | TRBJ1-3
TGTGCCAGCAGACCGGGACTAACGGGCTATGGCTACACCTTC | CASRPGLTGYGYTF | few | TRBV6-1 | NA | 14 | TRBJ1-2
TGCAGCGCTTGGACAGAAAACTCCTACGAGCAGTACTTC | CSAWTENSYEQYF | few | TRBV29-1 | NA | 13 | TRBJ2-7
TGTGCCAGCAGTTACCCGGGTGGGGGAGGCACTAAAGCTTTCTTT | CASSYPGGGGTKAFF | NA | TRBV6-5 | NA | 15 | TRBJ1-1
TGTGCCATCAGGGGTCTTACGAATAATTCACCCCTCCACTTT | CAIRGLTNNSPLHF | NA | TRBV10-3 | NA | 14 | TRBJ1-6